The clone carrying this TCR beta chain was detected a few times. Its cognate antigen is unknown. The data derive from a study of post-analysis software for immune sequencing data. Across the whole study: Patients with relapsing-remitting, secondary progressive and progressive-relapsing multiple sclerosis courses were all represented. Study findings and constraints: TRBV5-6, TRBV5-1 and TRBV20-1 belonged to a set of a few TRBV segments that were more frequent in patients than controls. Among multiple sclerosis patients, normalized Chao1 diversity was significantly below that of controls.

Unique molecular identifiers were carried by the TCR beta cDNA libraries. TCRdb recomputed calls from the PCR reads with MiXCR, one row per CDR3 protein. The sample shows around 400,000 distinct CDR3 sequences, roughly 35% of them seen only once. Trimming removed 0 bases from V and 8 bases from J, with 4 bases in between. The CDR3 sequence is 11 residues long. Germline-derived CDR1 and CDR2 are DFQATT and SNEGSKA (reference sequence). The rearrangement links TRBV20-1 to TRBJ1-4; D is ambiguous. The sequence derives from a girl aged 10 to 17 with multiple sclerosis. The sample comprised blood. CDR3 sequence (DNA): TGCAGTGCTAGAGAGGCAGAAAAACTGTTTTTT. As protein: CSAREAEKLFF.